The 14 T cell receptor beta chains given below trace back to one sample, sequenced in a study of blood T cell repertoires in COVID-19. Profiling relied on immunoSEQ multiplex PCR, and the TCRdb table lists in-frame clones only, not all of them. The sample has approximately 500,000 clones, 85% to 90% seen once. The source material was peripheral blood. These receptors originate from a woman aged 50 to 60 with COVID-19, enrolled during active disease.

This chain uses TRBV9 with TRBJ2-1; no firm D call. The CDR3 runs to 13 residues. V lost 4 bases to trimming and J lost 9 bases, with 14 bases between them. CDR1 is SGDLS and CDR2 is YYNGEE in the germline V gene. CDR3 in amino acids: CASSPGGPVEQFF. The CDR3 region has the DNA TGTGCCAGCAGCCCTGGTGGTCCGGTTGAGCAGTTCTTC.

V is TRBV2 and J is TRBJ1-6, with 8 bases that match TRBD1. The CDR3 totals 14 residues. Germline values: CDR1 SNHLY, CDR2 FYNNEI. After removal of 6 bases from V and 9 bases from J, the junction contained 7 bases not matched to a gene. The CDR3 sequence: CASRGGTGGSPLHF. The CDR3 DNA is TGTGCCAGCAGAGGTGGGACAGGAGGTTCACCCCTCCACTTT.

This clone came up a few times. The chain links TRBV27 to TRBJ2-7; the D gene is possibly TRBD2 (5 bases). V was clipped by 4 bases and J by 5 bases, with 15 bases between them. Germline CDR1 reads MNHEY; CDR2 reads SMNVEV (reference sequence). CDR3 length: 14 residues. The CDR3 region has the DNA TGTGCCAGCAGTTACGACACGGGGAGCGACGAGCAGTACTTC. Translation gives CASSYDTGSDEQYF.

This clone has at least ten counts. In DNA, the CDR3 is TGTGCCAGCAGTCCTAGCGGGGTGGGTGAGCAGTACTTC. Translated: CASSPSGVGEQYF. The genes are TRBV3-1 (or the pseudogene TRBV3-2) and TRBJ2-7; 9 nucleotides match TRBD2. The CDR3 runs to 13 residues. Looked up from germline, CDR1 is LGHDT and CDR2 is YNNKEL (reference sequence). The V gene end was trimmed by 6 bases and the J gene end by 7 bases; junction bases not matched to a gene: 7.

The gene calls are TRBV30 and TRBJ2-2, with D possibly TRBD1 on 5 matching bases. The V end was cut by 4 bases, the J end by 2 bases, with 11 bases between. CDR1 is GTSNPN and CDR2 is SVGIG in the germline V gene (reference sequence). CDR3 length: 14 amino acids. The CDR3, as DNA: TGTGCCTGGATCCGACAGACAAACACCGGGGAGCTGTTTTTT. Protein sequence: CAWIRQTNTGELFF.

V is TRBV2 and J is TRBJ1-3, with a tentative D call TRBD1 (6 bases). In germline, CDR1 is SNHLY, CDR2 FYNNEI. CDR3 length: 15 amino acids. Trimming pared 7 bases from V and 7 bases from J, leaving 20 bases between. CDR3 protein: CASTEGGALGNTIYF. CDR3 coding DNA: TGTGCCAGCACCGAAGGGGGGGCATTAGGGAACACCATATATTTT.

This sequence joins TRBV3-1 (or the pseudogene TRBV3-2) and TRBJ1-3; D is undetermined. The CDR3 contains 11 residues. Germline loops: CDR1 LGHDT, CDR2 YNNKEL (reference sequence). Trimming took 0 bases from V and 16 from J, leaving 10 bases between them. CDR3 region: CASSQEAGVYF. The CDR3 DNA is TGTGCCAGCAGCCAAGAGGCAGGCGTCTATTTT.

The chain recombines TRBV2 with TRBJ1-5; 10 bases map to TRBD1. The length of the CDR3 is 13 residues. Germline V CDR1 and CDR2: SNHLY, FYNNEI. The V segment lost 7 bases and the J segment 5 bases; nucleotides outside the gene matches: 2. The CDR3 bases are TGTGCCAGCAAAGGACAGGGGGATCAGCCCCAGCATTTT. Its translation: CASKGQGDQPQHF.

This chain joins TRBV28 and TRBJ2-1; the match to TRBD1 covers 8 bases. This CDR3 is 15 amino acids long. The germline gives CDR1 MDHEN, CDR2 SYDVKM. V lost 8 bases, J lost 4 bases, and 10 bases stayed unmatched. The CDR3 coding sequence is TGTGCCAGCCAGGGGGCCGGCGGGGCATACAATGAGCAGTTCTTC. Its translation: CASQGAGGAYNEQFF.

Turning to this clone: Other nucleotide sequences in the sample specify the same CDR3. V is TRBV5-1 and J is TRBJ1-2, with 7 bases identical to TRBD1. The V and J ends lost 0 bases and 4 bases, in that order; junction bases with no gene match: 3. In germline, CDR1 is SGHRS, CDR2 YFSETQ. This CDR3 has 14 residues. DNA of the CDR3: TGCGCCAGCAGCTTGGTGGGACAGCTCTATGGCTACACCTTC. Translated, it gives CASSLVGQLYGYTF.

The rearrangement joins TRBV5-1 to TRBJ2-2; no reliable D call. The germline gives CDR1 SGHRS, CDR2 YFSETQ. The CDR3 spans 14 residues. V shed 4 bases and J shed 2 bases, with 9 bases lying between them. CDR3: CASSLDPNTGELFF. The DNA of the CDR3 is TGCGCCAGCAGCCTAGACCCTAACACCGGGGAGCTGTTTTTT.

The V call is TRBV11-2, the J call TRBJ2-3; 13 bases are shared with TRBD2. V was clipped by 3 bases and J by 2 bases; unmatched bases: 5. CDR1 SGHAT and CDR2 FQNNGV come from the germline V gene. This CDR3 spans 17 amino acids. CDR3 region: CASSFRLAGGFTDTQYF. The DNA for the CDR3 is TGTGCCAGCAGCTTCCGACTAGCGGGGGGTTTCACAGATACGCAGTATTTT.

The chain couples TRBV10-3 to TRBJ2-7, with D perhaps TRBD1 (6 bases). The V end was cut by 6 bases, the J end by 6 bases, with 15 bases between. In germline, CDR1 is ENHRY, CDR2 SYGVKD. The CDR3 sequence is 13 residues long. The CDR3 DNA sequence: TGTGCCATCAGGACCCCGGCAGGGGCCGAGCAGTACTTC. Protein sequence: CAIRTPAGAEQYF.

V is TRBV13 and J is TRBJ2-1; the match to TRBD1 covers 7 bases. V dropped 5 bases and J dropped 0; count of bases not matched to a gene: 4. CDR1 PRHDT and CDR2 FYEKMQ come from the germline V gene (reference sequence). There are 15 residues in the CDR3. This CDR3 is CASSPGTDSYNEQFF. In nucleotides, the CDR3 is TGTGCCAGCAGCCCCGGGACAGACTCCTACAATGAGCAGTTCTTC.